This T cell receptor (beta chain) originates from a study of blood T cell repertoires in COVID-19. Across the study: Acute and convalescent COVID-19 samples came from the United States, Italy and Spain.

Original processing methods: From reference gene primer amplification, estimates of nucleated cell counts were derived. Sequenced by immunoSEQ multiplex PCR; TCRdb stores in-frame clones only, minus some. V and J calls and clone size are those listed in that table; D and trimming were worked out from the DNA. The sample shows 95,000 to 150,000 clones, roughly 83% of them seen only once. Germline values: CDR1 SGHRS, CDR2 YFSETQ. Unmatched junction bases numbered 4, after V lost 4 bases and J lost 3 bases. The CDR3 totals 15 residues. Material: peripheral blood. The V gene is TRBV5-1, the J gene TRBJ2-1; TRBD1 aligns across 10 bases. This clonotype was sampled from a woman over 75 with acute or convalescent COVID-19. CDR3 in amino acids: CASSPGQGFYNEQFF. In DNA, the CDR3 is TGCGCCAGCAGCCCGGGACAGGGGTTCTACAATGAGCAGTTCTTC.